This T cell receptor (beta chain) was profiled in a study of T cells after yellow fever vaccination. Study results and caveats: Most primary-vaccination clones reappeared after the booster (around 95% CD4, 85% to 90% CD8). High-abundance clonotypes from the bulk population could contaminate FACS-sorted repertoires.

Making TCR cDNA involved 5'RACE template switching, which added UMIs and a universal primer site. Via MiXCR, TCRdb re-called the 5' RACE reads, giving one row per CDR3 protein. The sample lists 500,000 to 650,000 distinct CDR3 sequences, roughly a sixth occurring once. This clonotype has just a few counts. Its target is unknown. The length of the CDR3 is 14 residues. Between the trimmed V and J ends, which lost 2 bases and 6 bases, there was a span of 15 bases. CDR1 and CDR2 from the germline V gene are SGHDT and YYEEEE. Sequencing was performed on PBMCs, taken more than 4 days after the first yellow fever vaccination. The chain uses TRBV5-6 and TRBJ2-7; the D gene is possibly TRBD1 (6 bases). This clonotype was sampled from a man between 18 and 29 years old who received the YFV17D yellow fever vaccine. For the CDR3, the DNA is TGTGCCAGCAGCTTCCGGGACACATCACGCGAGCAGTACTTC. Protein: CASSFRDTSREQYF.